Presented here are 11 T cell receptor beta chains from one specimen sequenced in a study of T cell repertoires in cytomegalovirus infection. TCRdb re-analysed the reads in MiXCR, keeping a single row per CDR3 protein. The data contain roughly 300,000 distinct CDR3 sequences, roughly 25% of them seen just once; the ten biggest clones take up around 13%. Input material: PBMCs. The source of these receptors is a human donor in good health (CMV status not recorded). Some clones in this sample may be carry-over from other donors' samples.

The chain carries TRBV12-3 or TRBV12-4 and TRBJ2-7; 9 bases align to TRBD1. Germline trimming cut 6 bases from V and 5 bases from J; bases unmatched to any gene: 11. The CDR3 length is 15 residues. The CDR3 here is CASRVGQGIFNEQYF. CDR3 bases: TGTGCCAGCAGGGTTGGACAGGGGATTTTCAACGAGCAGTACTTC.

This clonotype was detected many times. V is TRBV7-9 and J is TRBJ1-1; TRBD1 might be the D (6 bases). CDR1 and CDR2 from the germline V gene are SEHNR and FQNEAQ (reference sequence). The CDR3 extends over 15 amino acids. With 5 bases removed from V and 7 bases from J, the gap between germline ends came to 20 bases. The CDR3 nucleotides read TGTGCCAGCAGCAGCTCGGGGGCGACGACTCTTGAAGCTTTCTTT. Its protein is CASSSSGATTLEAFF.

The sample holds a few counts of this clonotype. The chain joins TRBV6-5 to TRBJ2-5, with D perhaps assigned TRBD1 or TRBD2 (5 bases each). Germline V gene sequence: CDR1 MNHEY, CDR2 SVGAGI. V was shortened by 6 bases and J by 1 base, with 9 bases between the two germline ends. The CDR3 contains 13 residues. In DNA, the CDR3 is TGTGCCAGCAGCTGGGACCCCCAAGAGACCCAGTACTTC. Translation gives CASSWDPQETQYF.

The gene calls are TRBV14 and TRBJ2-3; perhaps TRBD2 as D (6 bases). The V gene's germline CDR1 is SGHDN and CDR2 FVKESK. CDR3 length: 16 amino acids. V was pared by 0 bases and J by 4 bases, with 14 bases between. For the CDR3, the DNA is TGTGCCAGCAGCCAAGACGGAGGGGCTGCCTCAGATACGCAGTATTTT. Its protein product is CASSQDGGAASDTQYF.

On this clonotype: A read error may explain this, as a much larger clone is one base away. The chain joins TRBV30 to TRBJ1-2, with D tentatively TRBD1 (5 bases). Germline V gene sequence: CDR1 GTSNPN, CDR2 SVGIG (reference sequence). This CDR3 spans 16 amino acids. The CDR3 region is CAWKYPQTGPSYGYPF. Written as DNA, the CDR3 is TGTGCCTGGAAGTATCCCCAGACGGGACCGAGCTATGGCTACCCCTTC.

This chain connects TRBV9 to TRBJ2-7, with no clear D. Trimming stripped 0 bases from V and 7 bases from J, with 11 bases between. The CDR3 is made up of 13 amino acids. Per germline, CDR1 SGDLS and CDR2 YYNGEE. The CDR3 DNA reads TGTGCCAGCAGCGTAGCGGCCAGGTCAGAGCAGTACTTC. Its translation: CASSVAARSEQYF.

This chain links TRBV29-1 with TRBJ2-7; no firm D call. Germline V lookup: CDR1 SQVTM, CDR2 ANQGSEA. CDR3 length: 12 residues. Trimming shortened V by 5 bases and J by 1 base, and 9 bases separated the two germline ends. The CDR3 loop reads CSVTATSYEQYF. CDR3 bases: TGCAGCGTTACCGCTACTTCCTACGAGCAGTACTTC.

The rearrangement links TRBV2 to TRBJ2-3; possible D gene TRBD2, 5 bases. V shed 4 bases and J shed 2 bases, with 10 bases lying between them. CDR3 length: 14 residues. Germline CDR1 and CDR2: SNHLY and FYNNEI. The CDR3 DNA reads TGTGCCAGCAGTGGGGAGTTCAACACAGATACGCAGTATTTT. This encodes CASSGEFNTDTQYF.

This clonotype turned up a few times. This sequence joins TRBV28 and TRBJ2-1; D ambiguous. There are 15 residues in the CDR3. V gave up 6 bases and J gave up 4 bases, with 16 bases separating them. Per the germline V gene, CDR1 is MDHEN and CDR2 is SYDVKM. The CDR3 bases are TGTGCCAGCAGAACGTCCAGCCTCGCTTACAATGAGCAGTTCTTC. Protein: CASRTSSLAYNEQFF.

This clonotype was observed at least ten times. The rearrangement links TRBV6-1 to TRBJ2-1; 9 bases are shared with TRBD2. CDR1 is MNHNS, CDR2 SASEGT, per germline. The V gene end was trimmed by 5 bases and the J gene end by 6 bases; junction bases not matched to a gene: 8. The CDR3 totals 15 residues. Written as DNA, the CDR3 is TGTGCCAGCAGTTACAGGGCTAGCGGGACCAATGAGCAGTTCTTC. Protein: CASSYRASGTNEQFF.

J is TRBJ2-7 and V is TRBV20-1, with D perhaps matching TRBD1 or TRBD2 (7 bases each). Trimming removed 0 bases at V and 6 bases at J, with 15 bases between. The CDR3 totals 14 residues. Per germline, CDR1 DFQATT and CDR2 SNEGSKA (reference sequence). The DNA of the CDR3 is TGCAGTGCTAGAGATCGGGGACAGCGGGGCGAGCAGTACTTC. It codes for CSARDRGQRGEQYF.